The present entry profiles one T cell receptor (beta chain) with its context. The PCR contained 60 Vbeta and 13 Jbeta primers. Repertoires were generated with immunoSEQ multiplex PCR, while TCRdb's copy carries only in-frame clones and drops some. The data show about 43,000 clones, roughly half seen once. The record originates from a study of cytomegalovirus exposure and HLA in healthy donors. Sample: PBMCs. This clonotype was obtained from a man aged 55 to 70 in good health and CMV-seronegative.

CDR3 sequence: CASSSGQGASGYTF. In DNA, the CDR3 is TGTGCCAGCAGCTCCGGACAGGGGGCGTCTGGCTACACCTTC. The V and J genes are TRBV7-9 and TRBJ1-2; 11 nucleotides agree with TRBD1. Losses at the gene ends were 4 bases for V and 7 bases for J; bases not matched to a gene: 5. Germline loops: CDR1 SEHNR, CDR2 FQNEAQ (reference sequence). The CDR3 consists of 14 residues.